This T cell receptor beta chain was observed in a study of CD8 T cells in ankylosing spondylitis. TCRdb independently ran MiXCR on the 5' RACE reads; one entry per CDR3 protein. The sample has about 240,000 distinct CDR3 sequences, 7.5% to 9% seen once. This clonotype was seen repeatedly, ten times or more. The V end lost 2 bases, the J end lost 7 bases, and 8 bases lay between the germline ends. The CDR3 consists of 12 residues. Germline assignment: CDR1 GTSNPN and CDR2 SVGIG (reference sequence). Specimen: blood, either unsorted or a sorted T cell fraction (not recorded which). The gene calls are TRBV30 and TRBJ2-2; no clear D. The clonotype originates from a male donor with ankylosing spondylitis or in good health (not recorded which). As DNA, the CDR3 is TGTGCCTGGAGTTTTCCAAACGGGGAGCTGTTTTTT. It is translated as CAWSFPNGELFF.